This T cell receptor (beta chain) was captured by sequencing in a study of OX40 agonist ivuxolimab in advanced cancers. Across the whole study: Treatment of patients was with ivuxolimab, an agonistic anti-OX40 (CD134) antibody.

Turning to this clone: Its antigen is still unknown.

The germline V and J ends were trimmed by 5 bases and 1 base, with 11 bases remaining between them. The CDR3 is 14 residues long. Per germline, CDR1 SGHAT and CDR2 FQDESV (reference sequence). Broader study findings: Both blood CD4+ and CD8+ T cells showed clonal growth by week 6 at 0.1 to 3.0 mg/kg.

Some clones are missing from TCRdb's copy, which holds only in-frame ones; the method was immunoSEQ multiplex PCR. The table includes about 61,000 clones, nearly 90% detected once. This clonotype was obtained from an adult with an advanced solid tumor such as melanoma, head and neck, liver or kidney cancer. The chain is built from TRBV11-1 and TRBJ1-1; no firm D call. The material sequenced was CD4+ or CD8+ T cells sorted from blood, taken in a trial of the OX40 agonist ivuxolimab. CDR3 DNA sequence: TGTGCCAGCAGCCGCCCCCGATCGAACACTGAAGCTTTCTTT. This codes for CASSRPRSNTEAFF.